These 19 T cell receptor beta chains originate from one sample sequenced in a study of CD8+ T cells in alopecia areata. Extracted from the samples, RNA was reverse transcribed into cDNA to serve as the sequencing template. The protocol was immunoSEQ multiplex PCR, while the TCRdb copy is restricted to in-frame clones and leaves out a portion. The sample lists 150,000 to 250,000 clones; 58% were seen once. Indicated treatment: oral pan-JAK inhibitor, 5-10 mg twice daily. The sequencing used CD4+ T cells sorted from blood, collected at week 24, from a patient treated with tofacitinib. Receptors were obtained from a human donor with alopecia areata.

This clone has more than one count but fewer than ten. The genes are TRBV15 and TRBJ1-4; D is uncertain. Germline CDR1 LNHNV, CDR2 YYDKDF (reference sequence). The CDR3 totals 13 residues. The V and J ends lost 3 bases and 5 bases respectively, with 7 bases between them. The CDR3 nucleotides read TGTGCCACCAGCAGGGCCAAGAATGAAAAACTGTTTTTT. It codes for CATSRAKNEKLFF.

This clone was seen only a few times. The CDR3 nucleotides read TGCAGCGTTCAACGGGGGGGCGGAGATACGCAGTATTTT. Translated: CSVQRGGGDTQYF. V gene TRBV29-1 combines with J gene TRBJ2-3, with 8 bases aligning to TRBD2. The CDR3 totals 13 residues. J was trimmed by 5 bases and V by 5 bases; bases with no gene match: 6. Germline V lookup: CDR1 SQVTM, CDR2 ANQGSEA.

The V gene is TRBV30, the J gene TRBJ2-4; 8 nucleotides agree with TRBD1. Germline V gene sequence: CDR1 GTSNPN, CDR2 SVGIG (reference sequence). J was trimmed by 3 bases and V by 4 bases; bases with no gene match: 8. The CDR3 spans 15 residues. The CDR3, as DNA: TGTGCCTGGAAGGAGGAGGGGACAGGCAAAAACATTCAGTACTTC. It is translated as CAWKEEGTGKNIQYF.

This clone has ten or more counts. The chain carries TRBV2 and TRBJ2-5; 13 bases are shared with TRBD2. With 1 base clipped from V and 2 bases from J, the junction kept 1 base outside the gene matches. The length of the CDR3 is 16 residues. CDR1 and CDR2 from the germline V gene are SNHLY and FYNNEI. DNA for the CDR3: TGTGCCAGCAGTGAAGGGACTAGCGGGGGACAAGAGACCCAGTACTTC. Its translation: CASSEGTSGGQETQYF.

This clone was found a few times. The chain links TRBV9 to TRBJ2-3, with 10 bases that match TRBD2. Trimming cost V 4 bases and J 4 bases; bases outside gene matches: 12. The CDR3 is made up of 17 amino acids. Germline CDR1 SGDLS, CDR2 YYNGEE. CDR3 region: CASSTRPLAGVADTQYF. The CDR3, as DNA: TGTGCCAGCAGCACCCGACCCCTAGCGGGGGTGGCAGATACGCAGTATTTT.

This clone was observed a few times. The chain links TRBV7-2 to TRBJ2-7, with 9 bases lining up with TRBD2. Per germline, CDR1 SGHTA and CDR2 FQGNSA. Losses at the gene ends were 4 bases for V and 6 bases for J; bases not matched to a gene: 7. The CDR3 has 14 amino acids. The CDR3 region has the DNA TGTGCCAGCAGCTCCCGCGGGGGGGCCCGCGAGCAGTACTTC. This codes for CASSSRGGAREQYF.

This clone was observed a handful of times. V is TRBV14 and J is TRBJ2-7; no definite D call. Trimming took off 5 bases at V and 4 bases at J, with 12 bases between the two ends. The CDR3 runs 13 residues. Germline loops: CDR1 SGHDN, CDR2 FVKESK. The CDR3 spells CASSVFSAYEQYF. DNA of the CDR3: TGTGCCAGCAGCGTCTTTTCCGCATACGAGCAGTACTTC.

This clone has just a few counts. CDR3 bases: TGTGCCAGTACCGCCTTCTGGGGTAGCAATCAGCCCCAGCATTTT. Its translation is CASTAFWGSNQPQHF. The chain couples TRBV19 to TRBJ1-5; D is undetermined. Germline assignment: CDR1 LNHDA and CDR2 SQIVND (reference sequence). V was pared by 7 bases and J by 0 bases, with 13 bases between. The CDR3 is 15 residues long. The full variable domain, its missing parts supplied by reference TRBV19 and TRBJ1-5, is DGGITQSPKYLFRKEGQNVTLSCEQNLNHDAMYWYRQDPGQGLRLIYYSQIVNDFQKGDIAEGYSVSREKKESFPLTVTSAQKNPTAFYLCASTAFWGSNQPQHFGDGTRLSIL.

The chain uses TRBV28 and TRBJ2-7, with D possibly being TRBD2 (7 bases). The CDR3 is 18 amino acids. Per the germline V gene, CDR1 is MDHEN and CDR2 is SYDVKM. V gave up 6 bases and J gave up 2 bases, with 26 bases separating them. In DNA form, the CDR3 reads TGTGCCAGCAGCCCAGTAGGAGGGGGGGCAGGTTATGCCTACGAGCAGTACTTC. It codes for CASSPVGGGAGYAYEQYF.

This clone was found a few times. The DNA of the CDR3 is TGTGCCAGCAGCCCCCCGGGGGGGCGTGGTAATGAGCAGTTCTTC. Protein sequence: CASSPPGGRGNEQFF. The V call is TRBV7-2, the J call TRBJ2-1, with 8 bases matching TRBD2. The CDR3 sequence is 15 residues long. V lost 5 bases, J lost 7 bases, and 10 bases stayed unmatched. Per germline, CDR1 SGHTA and CDR2 FQGNSA.

This clone was seen only a few times. V gene TRBV19 combines with J gene TRBJ2-3, with no clear D. The germline V gene encodes CDR1 LNHDA and CDR2 SQIVND (reference sequence). Deletions cut 7 bases from V and 4 bases from J, with 15 bases between. The CDR3 has 14 residues. The CDR3 coding sequence is TGTGCCAGTAACGACCGAATCTTCCCAGATACGCAGTATTTT. Its translation is CASNDRIFPDTQYF.

The chain is built from TRBV4-1 and TRBJ2-3, with 8 bases fitting TRBD2. Germline V gene lookup returns CDR1 MGHRA and CDR2 YSYEKL. CDR3 size: 17 residues. Unmatched junction bases numbered 10, after V lost 3 bases and J lost 2 bases. CDR3 nucleotides: TGCGCCAGCAGCCACGTTTCTAGCGGGCTACCCACAGATACGCAGTATTTT. The encoded protein is CASSHVSSGLPTDTQYF.

This clone was seen a single time. The genes are TRBV29-1 and TRBJ2-5; tentatively, D is TRBD1 (6 bases). The CDR3 consists of 14 residues. The V end was cut by 2 bases, the J end by 2 bases, with 12 bases between. CDR1 and CDR2 from the germline V gene are SQVTM and ANQGSEA. DNA for the CDR3: TGCAGCGTTGAACCCCGACAGGATCAAGAGACCCAGTACTTC. Translating gives CSVEPRQDQETQYF. Full variable domain (rest looked up from reference TRBV29-1 and TRBJ2-5): SAVISQKPSRDICQRGTSLTIQCQVDSQVTMMFWYRQQPGQSLTLIATANQGSEATYESGFVIDKFPISRPNLTFSTLTVSNMSPEDSSIYLCSVEPRQDQETQYFGPGTRLLVL.

V gene TRBV30 combines with J gene TRBJ2-5; no clear D. The CDR3 is 11 amino acids. Deletions cut 1 base from V and 5 bases from J, with 5 bases between. CDR1 is GTSNPN and CDR2 is SVGIG in the germline V gene (reference sequence). The CDR3 sequence: CAWSGRETQYF. Written as DNA, the CDR3 is TGTGCCTGGAGTGGACGGGAGACCCAGTACTTC.

This clone was seen at least ten times. This chain links TRBV7-3 with TRBJ1-2; D is unclear. The CDR3 runs 16 residues. Between the trimmed V and J ends, which lost 0 bases and 6 bases, there was a span of 17 bases. The germline V gene encodes CDR1 SGHTA and CDR2 FQGTGA. CDR3 sequence reads: CASSLTPRVGPDGYTF. In DNA form, the CDR3 reads TGTGCCAGCAGCTTAACGCCAAGGGTTGGTCCGGATGGCTACACCTTC.

J is TRBJ2-3 and V is TRBV7-6; TRBD2 agrees at 9 bases. Trimming took 6 bases from V and 5 from J; bases not matched to a gene: 12. This CDR3 is 16 amino acids long. Germline CDR1 SGHVS, CDR2 FNYEAQ. As DNA, the CDR3 is TGTGCCAGCAGACCCATTCAAGGGCGGGGGGGAGATACGCAGTATTTT. It translates to CASRPIQGRGGDTQYF.

This chain uses TRBV2 with TRBJ2-4; 12 bases are shared with TRBD2. CDR1 is SNHLY and CDR2 is FYNNEI in the germline V gene. Losses at the gene ends were 4 bases for V and 4 bases for J; bases not matched to a gene: 2. This CDR3 contains 15 residues. Here the CDR3 reads CASSGGTSGKNIQYF. DNA of the CDR3: TGTGCCAGCAGTGGCGGGACTAGCGGGAAAAACATTCAGTACTTC.

This clone has only a few counts. The chain has TRBV6-6 and TRBJ1-2, with 7 bases identical to TRBD1. CDR3 size: 12 residues. J was trimmed by 6 bases and V by 5 bases; bases with no gene match: 3. Germline loops: CDR1 MNHNY, CDR2 SVGAGI (reference sequence). The CDR3 spells CASSQGGDGYTF. CDR3 sequence (DNA): TGTGCCAGCAGTCAGGGGGGCGATGGCTACACCTTC.

The chain recombines TRBV29-1 with TRBJ1-2; D might be TRBD1 (5 bases). V lost 2 bases and J 6 bases, leaving 10 bases between the germline ends. This CDR3 is 12 amino acids long. CDR1 is SQVTM, CDR2 ANQGSEA, per germline. This CDR3 is CSVERGWDGYTF. Written as DNA, the CDR3 is TGCAGCGTTGAAAGGGGATGGGATGGCTACACCTTC.